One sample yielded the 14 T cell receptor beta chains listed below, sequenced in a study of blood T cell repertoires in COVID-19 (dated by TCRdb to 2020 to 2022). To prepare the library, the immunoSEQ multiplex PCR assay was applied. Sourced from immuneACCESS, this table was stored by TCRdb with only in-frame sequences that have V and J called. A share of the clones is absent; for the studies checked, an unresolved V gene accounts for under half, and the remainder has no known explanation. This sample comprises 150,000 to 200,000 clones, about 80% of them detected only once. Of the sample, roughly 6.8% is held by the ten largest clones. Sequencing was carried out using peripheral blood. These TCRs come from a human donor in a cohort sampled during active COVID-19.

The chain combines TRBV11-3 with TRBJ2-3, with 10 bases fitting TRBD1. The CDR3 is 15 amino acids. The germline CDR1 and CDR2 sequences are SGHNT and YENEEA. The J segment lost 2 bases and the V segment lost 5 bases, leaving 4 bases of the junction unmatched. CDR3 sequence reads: CASSPRQGATDTQYF. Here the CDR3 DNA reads TGTGCCAGCAGCCCGCGACAGGGGGCCACAGATACGCAGTATTTT.

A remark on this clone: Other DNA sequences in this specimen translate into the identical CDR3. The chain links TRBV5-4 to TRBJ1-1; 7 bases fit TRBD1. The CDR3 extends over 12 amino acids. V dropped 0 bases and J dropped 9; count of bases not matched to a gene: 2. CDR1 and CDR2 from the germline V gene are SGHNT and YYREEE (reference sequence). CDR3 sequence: CASSLDRGKAFF. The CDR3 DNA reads TGTGCCAGCAGCTTGGACAGGGGAAAAGCTTTCTTT.

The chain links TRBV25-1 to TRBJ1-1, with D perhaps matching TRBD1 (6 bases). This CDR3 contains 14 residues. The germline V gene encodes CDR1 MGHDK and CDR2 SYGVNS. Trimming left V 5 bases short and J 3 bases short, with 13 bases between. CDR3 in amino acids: CASSTGYADTEAFF. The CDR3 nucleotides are TGTGCCAGCAGTACAGGGTATGCGGACACTGAAGCTTTCTTT. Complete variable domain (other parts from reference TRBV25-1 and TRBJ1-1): EADIYQTPRYLVIGTGKKITLECSQTMGHDKMYWYQQDPGMELHLIHYSYGVNSTEKGDLSSESTVSRIRTEHFPLTLESARPSHTSQYLCASSTGYADTEAFFGQGTRLTVV.

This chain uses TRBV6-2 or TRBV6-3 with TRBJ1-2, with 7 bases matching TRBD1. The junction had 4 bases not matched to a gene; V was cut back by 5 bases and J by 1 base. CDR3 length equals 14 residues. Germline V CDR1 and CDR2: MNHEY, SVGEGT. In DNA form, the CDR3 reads TGTGCCAGCAGTCGGGACAGCGTTAACTATGGCTACACCTTC. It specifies CASSRDSVNYGYTF.

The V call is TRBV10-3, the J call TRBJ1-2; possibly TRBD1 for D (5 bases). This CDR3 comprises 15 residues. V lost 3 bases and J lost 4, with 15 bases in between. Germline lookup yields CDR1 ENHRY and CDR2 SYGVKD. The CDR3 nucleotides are TGTGCCATCAGTGAATCGGGTACCGGGGGCTATGGCTACACCTTC. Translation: CAISESGTGGYGYTF.

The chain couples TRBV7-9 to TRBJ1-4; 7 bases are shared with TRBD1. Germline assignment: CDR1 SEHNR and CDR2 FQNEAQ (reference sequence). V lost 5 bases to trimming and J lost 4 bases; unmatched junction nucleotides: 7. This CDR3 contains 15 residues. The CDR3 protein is CASSLQTGSNEKLFF. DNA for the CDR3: TGTGCCAGCAGCCTCCAGACAGGGAGTAATGAAAAACTGTTTTTT.

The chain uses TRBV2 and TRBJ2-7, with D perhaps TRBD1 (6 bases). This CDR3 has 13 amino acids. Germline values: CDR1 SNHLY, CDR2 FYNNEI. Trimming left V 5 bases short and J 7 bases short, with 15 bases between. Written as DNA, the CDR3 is TGTGCCAGCAGTTCTCCCATTAGGGGGGAGCAGTACTTC. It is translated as CASSSPIRGEQYF.

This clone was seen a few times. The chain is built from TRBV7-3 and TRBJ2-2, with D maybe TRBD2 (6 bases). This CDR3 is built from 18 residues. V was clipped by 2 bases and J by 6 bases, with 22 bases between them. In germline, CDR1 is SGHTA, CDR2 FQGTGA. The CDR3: CASSLGGWTRDRPGELFF. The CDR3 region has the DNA TGTGCCAGCAGCTTAGGGGGGTGGACACGGGACCGGCCCGGGGAGCTGTTTTTT. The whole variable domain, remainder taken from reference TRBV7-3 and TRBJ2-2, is GAGVSQTPSNKVTEKGKYVELRCDPISGHTALYWYRQSLGQGPEFLIYFQGTGAADDSGLPNDRFFAVRPEGSVSTLKIQRTERGDSAVYLCASSLGGWTRDRPGELFFGEGSRLTVL.

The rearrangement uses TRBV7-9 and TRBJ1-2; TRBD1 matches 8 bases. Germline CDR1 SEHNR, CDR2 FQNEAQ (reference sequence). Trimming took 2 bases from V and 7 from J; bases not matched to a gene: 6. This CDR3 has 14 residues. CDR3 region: CASSLSGGVGGYTF. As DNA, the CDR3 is TGTGCCAGCAGCTTATCAGGGGGCGTAGGTGGCTACACCTTC. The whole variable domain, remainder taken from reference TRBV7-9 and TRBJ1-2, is DTGVSQNPRHKITKRGQNVTFRCDPISEHNRLYWYRQTLGQGPEFLTYFQNEAQLEKSRLLSDRFSAERPKGSFSTLEIQRTEQGDSAMYLCASSLSGGVGGYTFGSGTRLTVV.

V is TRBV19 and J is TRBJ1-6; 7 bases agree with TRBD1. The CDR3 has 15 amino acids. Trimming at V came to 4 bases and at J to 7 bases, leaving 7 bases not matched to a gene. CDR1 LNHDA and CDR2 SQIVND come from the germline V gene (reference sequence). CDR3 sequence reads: CASSTQGDSNSPLHF. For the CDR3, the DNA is TGTGCCAGTAGTACCCAGGGGGACAGCAATTCACCCCTCCACTTT.

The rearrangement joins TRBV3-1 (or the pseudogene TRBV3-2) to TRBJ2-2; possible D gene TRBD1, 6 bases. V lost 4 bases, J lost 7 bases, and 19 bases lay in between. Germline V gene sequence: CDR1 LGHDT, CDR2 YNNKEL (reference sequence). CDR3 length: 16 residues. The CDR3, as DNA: TGTGCCAGCAGCCGCCAGGCAGGGGAAGTTGGCGGGGAGCTGTTTTTT. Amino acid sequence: CASSRQAGEVGGELFF.

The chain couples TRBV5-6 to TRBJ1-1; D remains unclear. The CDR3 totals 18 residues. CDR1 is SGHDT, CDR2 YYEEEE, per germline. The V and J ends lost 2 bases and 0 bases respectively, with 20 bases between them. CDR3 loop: CASSFSTIGEIMNTEAFF. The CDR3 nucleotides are TGTGCCAGCAGCTTTAGTACCATCGGGGAAATTATGAACACTGAAGCTTTCTTT.

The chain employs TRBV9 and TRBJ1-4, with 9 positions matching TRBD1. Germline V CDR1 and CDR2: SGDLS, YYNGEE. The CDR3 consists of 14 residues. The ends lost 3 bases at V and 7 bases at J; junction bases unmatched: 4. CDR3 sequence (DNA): TGTGCCAGCAGCGCCGGGACAGGGTTTGAAAAACTGTTTTTT. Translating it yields CASSAGTGFEKLFF.

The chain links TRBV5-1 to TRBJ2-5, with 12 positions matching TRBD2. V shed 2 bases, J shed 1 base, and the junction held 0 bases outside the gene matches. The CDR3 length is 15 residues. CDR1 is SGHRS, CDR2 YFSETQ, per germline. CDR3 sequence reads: CASSLLAGGQETQYF. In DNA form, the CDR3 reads TGCGCCAGCAGCTTACTAGCGGGGGGCCAAGAGACCCAGTACTTC.